This entry is about one TCR beta chain. Its antigen is unknown. These data originate in a study of graft-versus-host responses after intestinal transplantation. Overall study context: Grafts were multivisceral, liver-intestinal, or isolated intestinal. Among the recipients, all got anti-thymocyte globulin induction and then tacrolimus and steroids for roughly three years. Broader study findings: Early after transplant, HvG clones declined as circulating GvH clones peaked. High graft-versus-host to host-versus-graft T cell clonal ratios marked allografts of patients with graft-donor macrochimerism.

This table comes from immunoSEQ multiplex PCR, and its TCRdb copy is limited to in-frame clones, with some not included. The data contain 85,000 to 100,000 clones, under 95% of them seen just once; the ten biggest clones take up around 0.07%. Between the trimmed V and J ends, which lost 5 bases and 0 bases, there was a span of 10 bases. Germline CDR1 and CDR2: MNHNY and SVGAGI (reference sequence). This CDR3 comprises 14 residues. The sequenced sample was unstimulated CD8+ T cells sorted from spleen or lymph node cells, obtained before transplant. This clonotype was obtained from a human donor who was the organ donor for an intestinal transplant. The V and J genes are TRBV6-6 and TRBJ1-2; possibly TRBD1 for D (6 bases). The CDR3 reads CASSRDTTNYGYTF. Here the CDR3 DNA reads TGTGCCAGCAGTCGGGACACCACTAACTATGGCTACACCTTC.